Presented here are 31 T cell receptor delta chains from one specimen sequenced in a study of γδ T cells in repeated Plasmodium falciparum infection. Flow sorting of PBMC yielded separate Vgamma9/Vdelta2+ and Vdelta2-negative gammadelta T cell populations for bulk repertoire analysis. TCRdb applied CATT to the multiplex PCR reads for clone calling. The table includes over 45,000 delta-chain clones, about 1.5% detected once. Sequencing was performed on gamma-delta T cells from blood. These receptors all stem from a pool of human donors (malaria-infected and uninfected, not separated).

This sequence joins TRDV1 and TRDJ1; TRDD2 matches at 9 bases. The J gene comes from matching the DNA to germline here; TCRdb lacks it. Per the germline V gene, CDR1 is TSWWSYY and CDR2 is QGS. This CDR3 is 19 amino acids long. V lost 4 bases to trimming and J lost 2 bases; unmatched junction nucleotides: 17. This chain's CDR3 is CALGVQAFLLKGITDKLIF. In nucleotides, the CDR3 is TGTGCTCTTGGGGTCCAGGCCTTCCTACTTAAGGGGATTACCGATAAACTCATCTTT.

This clone was observed a few times. TCRdb shows a much larger clone's protein in place of this DNA's translation, and the two differ at residue 4, likely through a read error; the protein shown is translated from the DNA. The chain combines TRDV1 with TRDJ1; no clear D gene. TCRdb does not report a J gene; here it was assigned by matching the DNA to germline references. V was shortened by 7 bases and J by 3 bases, with 18 bases between the two germline ends. This CDR3 is built from 15 residues. From germline, CDR1 is TSWWSYY and CDR2 QGS. The CDR3 DNA reads TGTGCTCTTGTGGATCCGCGAAGACGCCCCGATAAACTCATCTTT. Residues: CALVDPRRRPDKLIF.

This clone was detected only a few times. TCRdb's entry gives the protein of a much larger clone, which mismatches this DNA's translation at residue 17, likely from a read error; the protein reported here is translated from the DNA. The J gene is TRDJ1, the V gene TRDV1; TRDD2 agrees at 7 bases. The J gene was missing in TCRdb and was found by matching the end of the DNA to germline. The CDR3 has 23 residues. J lost 1 base, V lost 3 bases, and 29 bases had no gene match. Germline V gene sequence: CDR1 TSWWSYY, CDR2 QGS. The CDR3 DNA reads as TGTGCTCTTGGGGACCGGCCTTCCTTCTACGTACTAGTTTCCTTACTGTGCACCGATAAACTCATCTTT. This encodes CALGDRPSFYVLVSLLCTDKLIF.

This clone was detected only a few times. The amino acid sequence in TCRdb belongs to a much larger clone and departs from this DNA's translation at residue 18, likely a sequencing read error; the sequence shown is translated from the DNA. The chain has TRDV3 and TRDJ1; D possibly matches TRDD2 or TRDD3 (7 bases each). The germline V gene encodes CDR1 TVYSNPD and CDR2 GDNSRS (reference sequence). This CDR3 comprises 21 residues. CDR3 protein: CASRLLPLLGIISPFVDRLIF. CDR3 DNA: TGTGCCTCTCGCCTCCTTCCTCTACTGGGGATAATAAGCCCCTTCGTGGATAGACTCATCTTT.

Details on this clone: The protein that TCRdb holds for this DNA derives from a much larger clone and differs from the translated DNA at residue 18, which likely indicates a read error; the protein shown here is translated from the DNA. The rearrangement joins TRDV1 to TRDJ1, with 8 bases that match TRDD3. Germline V CDR1 and CDR2: TSWWSYY, QGS. The CDR3 totals 22 residues. The DNA of the CDR3 is TGTGCTCTTGGTGTAAACCCGCCTTCCGACGACCAATGTGGGATACGCACCGGTAAACTCATCTTT. Encoded protein: CALGVNPPSDDQCGIRTGKLIF.

This clone was counted between two and nine times. TCRdb has a much larger clone's protein, which differs at residue 15 from the translation of this DNA, likely because of a read error; what is shown is the protein translated from the DNA. The chain employs TRDV1 and TRDJ1, with TRDD3 identical over 13 bases. The J gene is not listed in TCRdb, so it was assigned here from a DNA match to germline. CDR3 length: 20 residues. The trim removed 2 bases at V and 4 bases at J, leaving 16 bases unmatched. Germline assignment: CDR1 TSWWSYY and CDR2 QGS. The CDR3 region is CALGEVTLLYWGIRHDKLIF. The CDR3 region has the DNA TGTGCTCTTGGGGAAGTCACCCTTTTGTACTGGGGGATACGCCACGATAAACTCATCTTT.

This clone was observed a handful of times. This is likely an artifact of a read error, given a far larger clone one base away. The gene calls are TRDV1 and TRDJ1; unclear D gene. From germline, CDR1 is TSWWSYY and CDR2 QGS. V was clipped by 0 bases and J by 1 base, with 18 bases between them. The CDR3 loop spans 18 amino acids. The CDR3 bases are TGTGCTCTTGGGGAACTCGCCGCCCGATCGACGTCCACCGATAAACTCATCTTT. Translated, it gives CALGELAARSTSTDKLIF.

There are many counts of this clone. This sequence joins TRDV2 and TRDJ1; 9 bases align to TRDD3. The J gene is not listed in TCRdb, so it was assigned here from a DNA match to germline. The V segment lost 0 bases and the J segment 2 bases; nucleotides outside the gene matches: 12. The CDR3 loop spans 18 amino acids. Germline assignment: CDR1 GEAIGNYY and CDR2 EKD. The CDR3 reads CACDTVGTGGGYTDKLIF. CDR3 bases: TGTGCCTGTGACACCGTAGGAACTGGGGGAGGGTATACCGATAAACTCATCTTT.

The sample holds a few counts of this clone. TCRdb's listed protein matches a much larger clone and diverges from this DNA's translation at residue 20, likely through a read error; the protein shown comes from the DNA. The V call is TRDV1, the J call TRDJ1; 12 bases map to TRDD3. Because TCRdb records no J gene, it was assigned here through a match of the DNA to germline. The CDR3 has 23 amino acids. Germline V lookup: CDR1 TSWWSYY, CDR2 QGS. Here the CDR3 reads CALGRRVVTRKLGDTPSTDRLIF. The CDR3 nucleotides are TGTGCTCTTGGGAGAAGGGTAGTTACCCGAAAACTGGGGGATACTCCCAGTACCGATAGACTCATCTTT.

In regard to this clone: The mismatch at residue 12 between this DNA's translation and the TCRdb protein of a much larger clone likely reflects a read error; the protein shown is translated from the DNA. V and J are TRDV1 and TRDJ1; 10 nucleotides align to TRDD3. This CDR3 is 17 amino acids long. CDR1 and CDR2 from the germline V gene are TSWWSYY and QGS. V dropped 2 bases and J dropped 10; count of bases not matched to a gene: 16. The CDR3 sequence is CALGEEGLLGDAIRLIF. In DNA, the CDR3 is TGTGCTCTTGGGGAAGAGGGTCTACTGGGGGATGCCATAAGACTCATCTTT.

This clone has only a few counts. It differs at one base from a far larger clone, so likely a read error. The same CDR3 can be traced to other DNA sequences in this sample. J is TRDJ1 and V is TRDV1; D gene ambiguous. Trimming pared 5 bases from V and 0 bases from J, leaving 19 bases between. The CDR3 extends over 17 amino acids. Germline assignment: CDR1 TSWWSYY and CDR2 QGS. The CDR3 nucleotides are TGTGCTCTTGGGAGGTACGAGGGGCTAGGAGACACCGATAAACTCATCTTT. Its protein product is CALGRYEGLGDTDKLIF.

The table lists this clone with many counts. The same CDR3 can be traced to other DNA sequences in this sample. This chain uses TRDV2 with TRDJ3; TRDD3 agrees at 13 bases. V dropped 4 bases and J dropped 0; count of bases not matched to a gene: 8. This CDR3 is 20 amino acids long. CDR1 and CDR2 from the germline V gene are GEAIGNYY and EKD. CDR3 DNA: TGTGCCTGTGATCCCGTACTGGGGGATACGCGCTCCTGGGACACCCGACAGATGTTTTTC. This gives the protein CACDPVLGDTRSWDTRQMFF.

Regarding this clone: A read error is the likely source, as a far larger clone sits one nucleotide away. The same CDR3 can be traced to other DNA sequences in this sample. The CDR3 DNA reads TGTGCCTGTGACCCACTTACTGGGGGATACAAGACCGACAAACTCATCTTT. As protein: CACDPLTGGYKTDKLIF. This chain uses TRDV2 with TRDJ1; 12 bases map to TRDD3. TCRdb records no J gene; here it was assigned by comparing the DNA to germline. Germline-derived CDR1 and CDR2 are GEAIGNYY and EKD. The length of the CDR3 is 17 residues.

This clone has more than one count but fewer than ten. TCRdb records a much larger clone's protein for this DNA, with a difference at residue 5 that likely arises from a read error; the protein given is the translation of the DNA. The genes are TRDV1 and TRDJ1, with 8 nucleotides matching TRDD3. TCRdb lists no J gene, so it was determined here by aligning the DNA to germline. CDR3 length: 23 residues. Per germline, CDR1 TSWWSYY and CDR2 QGS. CDR3 in DNA: TGTGCTCTTGGGAAACTAGAAGGTCCTACGTATGCTAACTGGGGGGAGTACACCGATAAACTCATCTTT. This codes for CALGKLEGPTYANWGEYTDKLIF.

Comments on this clone: TCRdb pairs this DNA with a much larger clone's protein that differs at residue 5, likely a read error; the protein shown was translated from the DNA. The chain is built from TRDV3 and TRDJ1; perhaps D is TRDD1 or TRDD2 (5 bases each). V lost 5 bases and J lost 0, with 37 bases in between. CDR1 and CDR2 from the germline V gene are TVYSNPD and GDNSRS (reference sequence). This CDR3 contains 21 residues. In nucleotides, the CDR3 is TGTGCCGCTAATAGACCCCCCCCTTCATCTACCGGCCAGGGGTACACCGATAAACTCATCTTT. Translation: CAANRPPPSSTGQGYTDKLIF. Filled out from reference TRDV3 and TRDJ1, the complete variable domain reads CDKVTQSSPDQTVASGSEVVLLCTYDTVYSNPDLFWYRIRPDYSFQFVFYGDNSRSEGADFTQGRFSVKHILTQKAFHLVISPVRTEDSATYYCAANRPPPSSTGQGYTDKLIFGKGTRVTVEP.

Regarding this clone: A read error likely explains why the TCRdb protein, taken from a much larger clone, differs from this DNA's translation at residue 10; the protein shown is translated from the DNA. The chain carries TRDV1 and TRDJ1; 9 bases map to TRDD3. There are 23 residues in the CDR3. After removal of 6 bases from V and 4 bases from J, the junction contained 33 bases not matched to a gene. The germline gives CDR1 TSWWSYY, CDR2 QGS. The CDR3 region is CALGPLPSREAYELGIRVDKLIF. CDR3 nucleotide sequence: TGTGCTCTTGGCCCATTACCCAGCCGCGAAGCCTACGAGCTGGGGATACGCGTCGATAAACTCATCTTT.

This clone was seen repeatedly, ten times or more. TCRdb's entry gives the protein of a much larger clone, which mismatches this DNA's translation at residue 3, likely from a read error; the protein reported here is translated from the DNA. V is TRDV2 and J is TRDJ1, with TRDD3 identical over 11 bases. TCRdb lists no J gene, so it was determined here by aligning the DNA to germline. The CDR3 spans 17 residues. V gave up 9 bases and J gave up 3 bases; unmatched junction bases: 17. The germline CDR1 and CDR2 sequences are GEAIGNYY and EKD. The CDR3 nucleotides read TGTGCCCGCGGACTGGGGGATATTTTTGGGTCCGCCGATAAACTCATCTTT. The encoded protein is CARGLGDIFGSADKLIF.

Comment on this clone: The TCRdb record carries a much larger clone's protein, which differs from this DNA's translation at residue 20; a read error is the likely cause, and the protein listed here is the DNA translation. The chain carries TRDV1 and TRDJ1; 7 bases align to TRDD3. In the absence of a J gene in TCRdb, the DNA was matched to germline to assign it here. The CDR3 has 23 residues. The germline V gene encodes CDR1 TSWWSYY and CDR2 QGS. CDR3 in DNA: TGTGCTCTTGGGGAACCTGGAGGTGGTTCCCGAGGACTCTGGGGGCAATCCACCGATGAACTCATCTTT. As protein: CALGEPGGGSRGLWGQSTDELIF.

The sample holds many counts of this clone. The protein TCRdb lists belongs to a much larger clone and differs from this DNA's translation at residue 12, which points to a read error; the protein shown is made from the DNA. The chain recombines TRDV1 with TRDJ1; TRDD3 matches at 7 bases. This CDR3 is 13 amino acids long. CDR1 is TSWWSYY and CDR2 is QGS in the germline V gene. The CDR3 loop is CALGEHWGLKLTF. CDR3 DNA: TGTGCTCTTGGGGAACACTGGGGCCTTAAACTCACCTTT.

This clone was detected only a few times. The protein recorded in TCRdb matches a much larger clone and deviates from this DNA's translation at residue 4, suggesting a read error; the protein here is obtained by translating the DNA. V is TRDV1 and J is TRDJ1; 10 bases are shared with TRDD3. There are 20 residues in the CDR3. J gave up 0 bases and V 9 bases, and 22 bases lay outside the gene matches. CDR1 and CDR2 from the germline V gene are TSWWSYY and QGS. The chain's CDR3 is CALGRPSQYWGITYTDKLIF. The CDR3 nucleotides read TGTGCTCTCGGAAGGCCTTCTCAGTACTGGGGGATTACGTACACCGATAAACTCATCTTT.

A note on this clone: A far larger clone is a single base away, which makes a read error likely. Other DNA sequences in the sample encode the same CDR3. The genes are TRDV2 and TRDJ1; 8 positions agree with TRDD3. Because TCRdb records no J gene, it was assigned here through a match of the DNA to germline. The V gene end was trimmed by 0 bases and the J gene end by 0 bases; junction bases not matched to a gene: 14. The CDR3 has 19 residues. CDR1 is GEAIGNYY, CDR2 EKD, per germline. Written as DNA, the CDR3 is TGTGCCTGTGACACCGTCTTAACCTGGGGGAATGAGAACACCGATAAACTCATCTTT. Translated: CACDTVLTWGNENTDKLIF.

This clone was observed a few times. A far larger clone is just one base off, so this is likely a read error. This CDR3 is also generated by other DNA sequences in the sample. The chain couples TRDV2 to TRDJ1, with D tentatively TRDD3 (6 bases). The J gene is not listed in TCRdb, so it was assigned here from a DNA match to germline. V lost 3 bases and J 0 bases, leaving 25 bases between the germline ends. The germline gives CDR1 GEAIGNYY, CDR2 EKD. CDR3 size: 19 residues. CDR3 coding DNA: TGTGCCTGTGACCCTCTTCAATCCGTTGGATACTTAAACACCGATAAACTCATCTTT. Amino acid sequence: CACDPLQSVGYLNTDKLIF.

This clone was counted at least ten times. The chain couples TRDV1 to TRDJ1, with 9 bases matching TRDD3. V lost 5 bases and J lost 1; bases outside the gene matches: 32. This CDR3 has 24 residues. The germline V gene has CDR1 TSWWSYY and CDR2 QGS. In DNA form, the CDR3 reads TGTGCTCTTGGGCCTCCTCGCCGATCTCGGGGATACTGGGGGACGAGGGTGGGCACCGATAAACTCATCTTT. This sequence encodes CALGPPRRSRGYWGTRVGTDKLIF.

Many counts were recorded for this clone. The sample contains more than one DNA sequence encoding this CDR3. This rearrangement joins TRDV1 to TRDJ1; D is possibly TRDD2 or TRDD3 (5 bases each). Germline CDR1 is TSWWSYY and CDR2 is QGS. V shed 8 bases and J shed 1 base, with 29 bases lying between them. The CDR3 is made up of 19 amino acids. The CDR3 spells CALSFAGGYRLRGTDKLIF. In DNA, the CDR3 is TGTGCTCTTTCCTTCGCTGGTGGATATCGACTCCGCGGCACCGATAAACTCATCTTT.

The table lists this clone with a few counts. TCRdb's entry gives the protein of a much larger clone, which mismatches this DNA's translation at residue 3, likely from a read error; the protein reported here is translated from the DNA. J is TRDJ1 and V is TRDV1, with D possibly being TRDD2 or TRDD3 (6 bases each). Matching the DNA to germline supplied the J gene, which TCRdb does not give. The germline V gene has CDR1 TSWWSYY and CDR2 QGS. The CDR3 has 22 residues. The CDR3 is CAPGDRPSYGPKGLGLTFKLIF. DNA for the CDR3: TGTGCTCCTGGGGACAGACCCTCCTACGGTCCGAAGGGCCTGGGGCTGACTTTCAAACTCATCTTT.

On this clone itself: The protein held in TCRdb is that of a much larger clone and does not match this DNA's translation at residue 6, likely because of a read error; the protein shown is translated from the DNA. The V and J genes are TRDV1 and TRDJ1; 12 nucleotides line up with TRDD3. No J gene was available from TCRdb, and it was assigned here by a germline match of the DNA. The J segment lost 0 bases and the V segment lost 0 bases, leaving 23 bases of the junction unmatched. The germline gives CDR1 TSWWSYY, CDR2 QGS. The CDR3 is made up of 24 amino acids. The CDR3 DNA reads as TGTGCTCTTGGGGAACTCACCTTTTTCTGTCCTAACTGGGGGATACCCTGCTACACCGATAAACTCATCTTT. Translation: CALGELTFFCPNWGIPCYTDKLIF.

This clone was found many times. This DNA's translation and the protein TCRdb lists, from a much larger clone, do not match at residue 9, likely due to a read error; the protein shown is translated from the DNA. The rearrangement links TRDV2 to TRDJ1; the D gene is possibly TRDD3 (5 bases). No J gene is reported in TCRdb; it was inferred here by comparing the DNA with germline. The CDR3 contains 16 residues. Trimming took off 5 bases at V and 3 bases at J, with 21 bases between the two ends. Germline V gene data show CDR1 as GEAIGNYY and CDR2 as EKD. The CDR3 spells CACVSLGTGGPDKLIF. CDR3 nucleotides: TGTGCCTGTGTGAGTCTAGGTACGGGGGGTCCCGATAAACTCATCTTT.

This clone was picked up many times. This chain connects TRDV2 to TRDJ1, with 11 bases matching TRDD3. As TCRdb names no J gene, one was assigned here on the basis of a DNA match to germline. J gave up 4 bases and V 0 bases, and 12 bases lay outside the gene matches. The CDR3 has 18 amino acids. The germline CDR1 and CDR2 sequences are GEAIGNYY and EKD. The CDR3 here is CACDTPWVGGYEYDKLIF. Here the CDR3 DNA reads TGTGCCTGTGACACCCCTTGGGTTGGGGGATACGAGTACGATAAACTCATCTTT.

Turning to this clone: TCRdb assigns this DNA the protein of a much larger clone, which departs from its translation at residue 13; this likely reflects a read error, and the protein shown comes from translating the DNA. The chain is built from TRDV1 and TRDJ1; tentative D call: TRDD3 (5 bases). Matching the DNA to germline supplied the J gene, which TCRdb does not give. V was trimmed by 2 bases and J by 4 bases, leaving 29 bases between them. CDR1 is TSWWSYY, CDR2 QGS, per germline. This CDR3 comprises 20 residues. CDR3 protein: CALGEGAPLRPGGTVDKLIF. CDR3 in DNA: TGTGCTCTTGGGGAAGGAGCGCCTTTACGTCCGGGGGGTACAGTCGATAAACTCATCTTT.

On this clone itself: The protein given by TCRdb reflects a much larger clone and differs at residue 13 from this DNA's translation, likely from a read error; the protein shown is the DNA's translation. V is TRDV1 and J is TRDJ1; 12 bases are a match to TRDD3. Matching the DNA to germline supplied the J gene, which TCRdb does not give. The CDR3 extends over 21 amino acids. The ends lost 2 bases at V and 0 bases at J; junction bases unmatched: 16. In germline, CDR1 is TSWWSYY, CDR2 QGS. CDR3 nucleotides: TGTGCTCTTGGGGAATCAACATCCTGGGGGATACGTCCAGGGGACACCGATAAACTCATCTTT. Translation: CALGESTSWGIRPGDTDKLIF.

In this sample, this clone turned up many times. This may stem from a read error, because a much larger clone lies one nucleotide away. Different DNA sequences within this sample yield the same CDR3. CDR3 region: CACDFPSLPDKLIF. The DNA of the CDR3 is TGTGCCTGCGACTTCCCCTCTCTGCCCGATAAACTCATCTTT. The V and J genes are TRDV2 and TRDJ1; TRDD2 is a possible D gene (5 bases). The CDR3 extends over 14 amino acids. Looked up from germline, CDR1 is GEAIGNYY and CDR2 is EKD. The V end lost 7 bases, the J end lost 3 bases, and 17 bases lay between the germline ends.